This entry concerns a single TCR beta chain. Its specificity is not known. The data originate from a study of T cells in Graves' hyperthyroidism and ophthalmopathy. Findings and caveats of the study: From stable hyperthyroidism, ophthalmopathy was separated by a 13 V-J model.

Uncontrolled infection, other autoimmune disease, pregnancy or lactation disqualified patients from enrolment. V shed 8 bases and J shed 0 bases, with 16 bases lying between them. The germline gives CDR1 MNHNS, CDR2 SASEGT. The CDR3 has 15 amino acids. RNA transcripts gave rise to amplified TCR beta CDR3 regions. A first-round RT-PCR of the TCR CDR3 used the HTBI primer set. In TCRdb, the multiplex PCR reads were re-called with MiXCR into one record per CDR3 protein. Of about half a million distinct CDR3 sequences in the sample, around a quarter were seen once. The material sequenced was blood. This chain uses TRBV6-1 with TRBJ2-5; D call uncertain. The TCR comes from a woman aged 30 to 39 with Graves' ophthalmopathy. This CDR3 reads CASGPSLLYQETQYF. In DNA, the CDR3 is TGTGCCAGCGGGCCTTCCCTCCTGTACCAAGAGACCCAGTACTTC.